This record covers a single T cell receptor (beta chain). Sequencing used immunoSEQ multiplex PCR; TCRdb keeps in-frame clones, though not all of them. The table shows 110,000 to 150,000 clones, with roughly 80% occurring only once. Cohort 3 donors counted as recovered after two negative PCRs, clearance, or resolved symptoms. The source of the sample is a study of blood T cell repertoires in COVID-19. Study at large: Samples representing acute and convalescent COVID-19 were sourced from the United States, Italy and Spain. The analysed material was cDNA or gDNA that came from T cells, B-cell-depleted T cells, or PBMCs.

The specimen was PBMCs or T cells enriched from blood (not recorded which). This sequence originates from a woman between 45 and 60 years old who had recovered from COVID-19.

The CDR3 spells CASSQAIRGEQYF. DNA for the CDR3: TGTGCCAGCAGCCAAGCTATTCGAGGCGAGCAGTACTTC. The genes are TRBV3-1 (or the pseudogene TRBV3-2) and TRBJ2-7; D is uncertain. This CDR3 has 13 residues. In germline, CDR1 is LGHDT, CDR2 YNNKEL (reference sequence). The ends were cut back, 1 base at V and 6 bases at J, with 10 bases in the middle.